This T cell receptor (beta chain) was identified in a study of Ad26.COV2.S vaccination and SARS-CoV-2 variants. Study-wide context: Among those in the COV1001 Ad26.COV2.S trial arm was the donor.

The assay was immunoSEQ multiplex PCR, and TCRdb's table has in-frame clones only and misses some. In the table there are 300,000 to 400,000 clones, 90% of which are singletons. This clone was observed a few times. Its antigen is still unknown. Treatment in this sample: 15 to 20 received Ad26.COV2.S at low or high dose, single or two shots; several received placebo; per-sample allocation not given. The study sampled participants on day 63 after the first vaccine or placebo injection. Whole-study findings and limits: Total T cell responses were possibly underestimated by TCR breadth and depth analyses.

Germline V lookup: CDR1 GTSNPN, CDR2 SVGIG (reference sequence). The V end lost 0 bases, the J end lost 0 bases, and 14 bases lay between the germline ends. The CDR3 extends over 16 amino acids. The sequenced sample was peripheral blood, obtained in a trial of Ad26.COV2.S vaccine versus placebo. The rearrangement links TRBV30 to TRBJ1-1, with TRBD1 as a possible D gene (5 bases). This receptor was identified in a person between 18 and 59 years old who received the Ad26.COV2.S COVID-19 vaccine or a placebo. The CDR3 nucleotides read TGTGCCTGGAGTGTGGGCAGGGTAGGGGTGAACACTGAAGCTTTCTTT. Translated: CAWSVGRVGVNTEAFF. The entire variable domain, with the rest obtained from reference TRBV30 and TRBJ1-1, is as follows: SQTIHQWPATLVQPVGSPLSLECTVEGTSNPNLYWYRQAAGRGLQLLFYSVGIGQISSEVPQNLSASRPQDRQFILSSKKLLLSDSGFYLCAWSVGRVGVNTEAFFGQGTRLTVV.